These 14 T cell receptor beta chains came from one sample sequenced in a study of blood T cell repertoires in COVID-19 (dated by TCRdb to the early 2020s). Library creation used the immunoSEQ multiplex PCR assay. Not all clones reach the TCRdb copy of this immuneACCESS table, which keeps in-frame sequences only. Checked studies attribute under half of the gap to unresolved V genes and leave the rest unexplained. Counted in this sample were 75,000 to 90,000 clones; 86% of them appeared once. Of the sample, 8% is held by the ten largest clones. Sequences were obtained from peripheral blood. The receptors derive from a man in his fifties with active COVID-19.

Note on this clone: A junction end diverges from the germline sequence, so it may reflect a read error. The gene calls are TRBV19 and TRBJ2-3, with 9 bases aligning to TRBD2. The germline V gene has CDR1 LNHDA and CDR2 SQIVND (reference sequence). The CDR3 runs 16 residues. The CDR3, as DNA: TGTCCCAGTTGGGCGCGGGGGGGGCCCAACACAGATACGCAGTATTTT. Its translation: CPSWARGGPNTDTQYF.

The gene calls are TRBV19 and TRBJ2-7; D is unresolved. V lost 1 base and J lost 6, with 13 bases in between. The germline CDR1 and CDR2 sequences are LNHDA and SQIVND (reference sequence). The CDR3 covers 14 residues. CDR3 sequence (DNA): TGTGCCAGTAGTATAGTTAACCTCTCGGGCGAGCAGTACTTC. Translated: CASSIVNLSGEQYF.

Here the CDR3 DNA reads TGTGCCAGCAGTTACGTGAGACATGCTCGCTCCTACGAGCAGTACTTC. Its protein product is CASSYVRHARSYEQYF. The chain links TRBV6-5 to TRBJ2-7; D unresolved. The CDR3 extends over 16 amino acids. From germline, CDR1 is MNHEY and CDR2 SVGAGI. V gave up 2 bases and J gave up 0 bases, with 14 bases separating them.

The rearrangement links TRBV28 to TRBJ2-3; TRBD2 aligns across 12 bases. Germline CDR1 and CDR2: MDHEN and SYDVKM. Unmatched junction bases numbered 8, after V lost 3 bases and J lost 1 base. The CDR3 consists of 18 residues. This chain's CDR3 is CASSFTLAGGPGTDTQYF. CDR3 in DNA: TGTGCCAGCAGTTTTACGCTAGCGGGGGGGCCGGGCACAGATACGCAGTATTTT.

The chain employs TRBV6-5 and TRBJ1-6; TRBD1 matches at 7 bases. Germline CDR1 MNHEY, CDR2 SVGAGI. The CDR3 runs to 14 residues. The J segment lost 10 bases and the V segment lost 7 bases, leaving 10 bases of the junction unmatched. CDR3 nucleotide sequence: TGTGCCAGCAAAATCACAGGGGATAGGTCACCCCTCCACTTT. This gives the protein CASKITGDRSPLHF.

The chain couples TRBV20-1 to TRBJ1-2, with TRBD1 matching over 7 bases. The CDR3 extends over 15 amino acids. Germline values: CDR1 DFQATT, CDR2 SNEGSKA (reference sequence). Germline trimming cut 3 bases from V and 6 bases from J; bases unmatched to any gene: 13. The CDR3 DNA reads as TGCAGTGCTAGTGAGTTACAGGGGAGACAGCATGGCTACACCTTC. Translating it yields CSASELQGRQHGYTF.

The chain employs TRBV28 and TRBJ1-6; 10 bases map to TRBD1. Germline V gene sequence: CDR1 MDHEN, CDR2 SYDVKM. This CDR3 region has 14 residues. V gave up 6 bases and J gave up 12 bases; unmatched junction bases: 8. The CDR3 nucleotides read TGTGCCAGCAGAGGGACAGGGGCTTATAGACCCCTCCACTTT. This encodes CASRGTGAYRPLHF.

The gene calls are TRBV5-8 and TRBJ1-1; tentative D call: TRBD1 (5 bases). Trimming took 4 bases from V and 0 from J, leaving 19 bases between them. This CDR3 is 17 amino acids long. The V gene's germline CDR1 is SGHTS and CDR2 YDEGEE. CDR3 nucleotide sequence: TGTGCCAGCAGCCGCCTCTTTGGGGGGGGGTTGAACACTGAAGCTTTCTTT. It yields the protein CASSRLFGGGLNTEAFF. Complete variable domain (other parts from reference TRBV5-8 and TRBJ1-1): EAGVTQSPTHLIKTRGQQATLRCSPISGHTSVYWYQQALGLGLQFLLWYDEGEERNRGNFPPRFSGRQFPNYSSELNVNALELEDSALYLCASSRLFGGGLNTEAFFGQGTRLTVV.

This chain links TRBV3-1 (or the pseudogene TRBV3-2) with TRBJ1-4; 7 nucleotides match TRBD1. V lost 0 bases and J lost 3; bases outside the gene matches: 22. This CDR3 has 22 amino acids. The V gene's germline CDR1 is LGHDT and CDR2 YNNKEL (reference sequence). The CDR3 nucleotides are TGTGCCAGCAGCCAAGATAAAATTCACTGGGCAGGGGGGTCGAACGCTAATGAAAAACTGTTTTTT. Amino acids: CASSQDKIHWAGGSNANEKLFF.

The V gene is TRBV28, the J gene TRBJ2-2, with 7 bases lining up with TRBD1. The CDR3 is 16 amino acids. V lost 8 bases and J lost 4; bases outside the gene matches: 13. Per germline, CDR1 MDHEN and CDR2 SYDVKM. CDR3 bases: TGTGCCAGCGTTGGGGCACAGGGGAGAAGCACCGGGGAGCTGTTTTTT. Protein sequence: CASVGAQGRSTGELFF.

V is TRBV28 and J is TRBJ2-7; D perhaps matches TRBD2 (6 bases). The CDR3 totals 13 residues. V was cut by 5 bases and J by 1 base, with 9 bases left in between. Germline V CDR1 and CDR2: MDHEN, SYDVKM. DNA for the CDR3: TGTGCCAGCAGTGACCGGGGGTCCTACGAGCAGTACTTC. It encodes CASSDRGSYEQYF.

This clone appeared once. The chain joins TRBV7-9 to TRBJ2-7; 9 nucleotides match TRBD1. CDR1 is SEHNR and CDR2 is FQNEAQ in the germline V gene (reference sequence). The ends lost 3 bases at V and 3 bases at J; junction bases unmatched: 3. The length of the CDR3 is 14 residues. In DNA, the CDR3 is TGTGCCAGCAGCTTTTCGGGACAGGGCTACGAGCAGTACTTC. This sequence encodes CASSFSGQGYEQYF. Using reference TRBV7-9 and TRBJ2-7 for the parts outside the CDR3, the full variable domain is DTGVSQNPRHKITKRGQNVTFRCDPISEHNRLYWYRQTLGQGPEFLTYFQNEAQLEKSRLLSDRFSAERPKGSFSTLEIQRTEQGDSAMYLCASSFSGQGYEQYFGPGTRLTVT.

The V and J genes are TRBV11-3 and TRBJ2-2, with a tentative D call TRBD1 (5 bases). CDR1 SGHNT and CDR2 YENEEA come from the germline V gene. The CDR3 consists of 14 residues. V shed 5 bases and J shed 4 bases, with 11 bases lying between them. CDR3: CASSPGHRTGELFF. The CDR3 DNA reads TGTGCCAGCAGCCCCGGACATCGCACCGGGGAGCTGTTTTTT. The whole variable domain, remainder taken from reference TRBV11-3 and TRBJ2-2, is EAGVVQSPRYKIIEKKQPVAFWCNPISGHNTLYWYLQNLGQGPELLIRYENEEAVDDSQLPKDRFSAERLKGVDSTLKIQPAELGDSAVYLCASSPGHRTGELFFGEGSRLTVL.

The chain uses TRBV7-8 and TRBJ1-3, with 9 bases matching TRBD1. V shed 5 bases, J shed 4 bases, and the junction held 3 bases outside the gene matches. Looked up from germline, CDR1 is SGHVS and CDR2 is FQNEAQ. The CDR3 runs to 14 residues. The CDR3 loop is CASSAGQGGNTIYF. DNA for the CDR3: TGTGCCAGCAGCGCCGGACAGGGGGGAAACACCATATATTTT.